These 23 T cell receptor beta chains share one sample of origin, sequenced in a study of post-analysis software for immune sequencing data. Study-level findings and limits: Patients carried five TRBV segments more frequently than controls did, and TRBV5-6, TRBV5-1 and TRBV20-1 were among them.

Their target antigens are unknown. TCR beta cDNA libraries included unique molecular identifiers. TCRdb independently ran MiXCR on the PCR reads; one entry per CDR3 protein. The sample lists hundreds of thousands of distinct CDR3 sequences; 30% were seen once. Sequences were obtained from blood. Source of these receptors: a girl aged 5-17 years with multiple sclerosis.

This clonotype was seen just once. V and J are TRBV6-1 and TRBJ2-1; the D gene is possibly TRBD1 (6 bases). Germline CDR1 reads MNHNS; CDR2 reads SASEGT. This CDR3 is built from 14 residues. Trimming left V 6 bases short and J 8 bases short, with 17 bases between. The CDR3, as DNA: TGTGCCAGCAGCATCAGGGGCTCGAGCGATGAGCAGTTCTTC. This gives the protein CASSIRGSSDEQFF.

This clonotype was recorded a few times. This chain's CDR3 is CASSPTRGLWNTEAFF. For the CDR3, the DNA is TGTGCCAGCTCACCAACTCGGGGGCTGTGGAACACTGAAGCTTTCTTT. This chain links TRBV18 with TRBJ1-1, with D perhaps TRBD1 (6 bases). Trimming cost V 2 bases and J 1 base, with 14 bases left between them. Per germline, CDR1 KGHSH and CDR2 LQKENI. This CDR3 has 16 residues.

This clonotype was recorded a few times. The chain has TRBV28 and TRBJ2-7, with 9 positions matching TRBD2. V was clipped by 4 bases and J by 4 bases; unmatched bases: 8. CDR1 MDHEN and CDR2 SYDVKM come from the germline V gene. The CDR3 contains 15 residues. DNA for the CDR3: TGTGCCAGCAGTTCCAGGACTAGCGTGTTATACGAGCAGTACTTC. It translates to CASSSRTSVLYEQYF.

V is TRBV6-5 and J is TRBJ2-1, with D hard to call. Trimming removed 2 bases at V and 11 bases at J, with 10 bases between. The CDR3 runs 12 residues. Germline values: CDR1 MNHEY, CDR2 SVGAGI. This CDR3 reads CASSYNSGQQFF. The CDR3 DNA sequence: TGTGCCAGCAGTTACAACTCGGGTCAGCAGTTCTTC.

The rearrangement links TRBV6-2 or TRBV6-3 to TRBJ2-7; D uncertain. This CDR3 has 15 amino acids. The ends were cut back, 2 bases at V and 0 bases at J, with 11 bases in the middle. Per the germline V gene, CDR1 is MNHEY and CDR2 is SVGEGT. CDR3 protein: CASSYVLRHSYEQYF. The DNA of the CDR3 is TGTGCCAGCAGTTACGTCCTGAGACACTCCTACGAGCAGTACTTC.

J is TRBJ1-6 and V is TRBV2, with D unclear. The V gene's germline CDR1 is SNHLY and CDR2 FYNNEI. The CDR3 is made up of 15 amino acids. The V end was cut by 6 bases, the J end by 5 bases, with 14 bases between. The CDR3 DNA sequence: TGTGCCAGCAGGGCGGCAAGCTTGAATAATTCACCCCTCCACTTT. Amino acids: CASRAASLNNSPLHF.

This clonotype was counted a few times. This chain connects TRBV4-3 to TRBJ2-6, with a tentative D call TRBD1 (6 bases). Germline lookup yields CDR1 LGHNA and CDR2 YSLEER. V was trimmed by 3 bases and J by 1 base, leaving 13 bases between them. This CDR3 has 17 amino acids. CDR3 residues: CASSHAHGQSGANVLTF. The CDR3 nucleotides are TGCGCCAGCAGCCATGCCCACGGACAGTCTGGGGCCAACGTCCTGACTTTC.

This clonotype was observed a handful of times. The chain carries TRBV29-1 and TRBJ2-7; 8 positions agree with TRBD1. This CDR3 region has 13 residues. Germline CDR1 SQVTM, CDR2 ANQGSEA. V trimming: 7 bases; J trimming: 4 bases; junction bases outside the gene matches: 9. The CDR3 loop is CSGSGGAGYEQYF. For the CDR3, the DNA is TGCAGCGGCTCAGGGGGCGCGGGATACGAGCAGTACTTC.

This clonotype was found a few times. V gene TRBV6-5 combines with J gene TRBJ2-1, with a tentative D call TRBD1 (7 bases). Germline lookup yields CDR1 MNHEY and CDR2 SVGAGI. The V gene lost 2 bases and the J gene lost 4 bases, with 18 bases spanning the gap. The CDR3 totals 17 residues. CDR3 bases: TGTGCCAGCAGTTACGGGCGGGGAGACAGGGCTTACAATGAGCAGTTCTTC. Protein sequence: CASSYGRGDRAYNEQFF.

V is TRBV5-5 and J is TRBJ1-2; no clear D. V lost 6 bases, J lost 3 bases, and 9 bases lay in between. From germline, CDR1 is SGHKS and CDR2 YYEKEE (reference sequence). The CDR3 length is 12 residues. This CDR3 is CASTSSDYGYTF. The CDR3 region has the DNA TGTGCCAGCACCTCGTCCGACTATGGCTACACCTTC.

The chain combines TRBV20-1 with TRBJ2-7, with no clear D. Germline V gives CDR1 DFQATT, CDR2 SNEGSKA (reference sequence). This CDR3 region has 14 residues. Trimming removed 0 bases from V and 6 bases from J, with 15 bases in between. CDR3 coding DNA: TGCAGTGCTAGAGATCCGGCCCTTTTCGCCGAGCAGTACTTC. Translating it yields CSARDPALFAEQYF.

This clonotype was seen only a few times. The J gene is TRBJ2-3, the V gene TRBV25-1; 8 bases agree with TRBD2. The junction had 10 bases not matched to a gene; V was cut back by 2 bases and J by 0 bases. The germline CDR1 and CDR2 sequences are MGHDK and SYGVNS. This CDR3 has 18 amino acids. The CDR3 sequence: CASSELVSGRPSTDTQYF. In DNA, the CDR3 is TGTGCCAGCAGTGAACTGGTGAGCGGGAGACCTAGCACAGATACGCAGTATTTT.

The chain combines TRBV4-1 with TRBJ1-5; no clear D. The V gene's germline CDR1 is MGHRA and CDR2 YSYEKL. Trimming shortened V by 0 bases and J by 4 bases, and 10 bases separated the two germline ends. The CDR3 has 15 amino acids. CDR3 nucleotides: TGCGCCAGCAGCCAAGATCTTAAGCTGAATCAGCCCCAGCATTTT. Its translation: CASSQDLKLNQPQHF.

Details on this clonotype: This sequence may be a read error, since a much larger clone differs from it by one base. This chain uses TRBV6-5 with TRBJ2-5; no definite D call. Germline lookup yields CDR1 MNHEY and CDR2 SVGAGI. This CDR3 spans 12 amino acids. The ends were cut back, 6 bases at V and 7 bases at J, with 12 bases in the middle. The CDR3 sequence is CASSNSMGTQYF. In nucleotides, the CDR3 is TGTGCCAGCAGCAACTCTATGGGGACCCAGTACTTC.

This clonotype was counted a few times. The chain employs TRBV4-3 and TRBJ2-1, with TRBD2 as a possible D gene (6 bases). There are 16 residues in the CDR3. Germline V CDR1 and CDR2: LGHNA, YSLEER. V lost 0 bases and J lost 7, with 16 bases in between. CDR3 sequence: CASSQDSLVRGNEQFF. DNA for the CDR3: TGCGCCAGCAGCCAAGATAGCCTAGTACGGGGGAATGAGCAGTTCTTC.

The V call is TRBV3-1, the J call TRBJ2-2; D is uncertain. Trimming removed 2 bases from V and 4 bases from J, with 8 bases in between. There are 14 residues in the CDR3. Per germline, CDR1 LGHDT and CDR2 YNNKEL (reference sequence). CDR3 coding DNA: TGTGCCAGCAGCCAACTGGATCGCACCGGGGAGCTGTTTTTT. It specifies CASSQLDRTGELFF. Based on the CDR3 plus reference TRBV3-1 and TRBJ2-2, the full variable domain is DTAVSQTPKYLVTQMGNDKSIKCEQNLGHDTMYWYKQDSKKFLKIMFSYNNKELIINETVPNRFSPKSPDKAHLNLHINSLELGDSAVYFCASSQLDRTGELFFGEGSRLTVL.

In this sample, this clonotype turned up once. The CDR3, as DNA: TGCAGTGCCCCACACAGGTGGGAGACCCAGTACTTC. Encoded protein: CSAPHRWETQYF. J is TRBJ2-5 and V is TRBV20-1, with D possibly being TRBD1 (5 bases). The CDR3 spans 12 residues. V lost 6 bases and J 5 bases, leaving 13 bases between the germline ends. In germline, CDR1 is DFQATT, CDR2 SNEGSKA (reference sequence).

This clonotype was recorded a few times. The CDR3 here is CSARDETAPYEQYF. The CDR3 DNA reads TGCAGTGCTAGAGATGAGACTGCACCCTACGAGCAGTACTTC. The genes are TRBV20-1 and TRBJ2-7; no definite D call. Trimming pared 0 bases from V and 2 bases from J, leaving 11 bases between. Germline CDR1 and CDR2: DFQATT and SNEGSKA (reference sequence). This CDR3 region has 14 residues.

There are a few counts of this clonotype. V usage is TRBV6-5 and J usage is TRBJ1-5, with 12 nucleotides matching TRBD1. The CDR3 is 15 residues long. Germline trimming cut 6 bases from V and 3 bases from J; bases unmatched to any gene: 3. The germline V gene encodes CDR1 MNHEY and CDR2 SVGAGI. Written as DNA, the CDR3 is TGTGCCAGCAGGGGACAGGGGGCCTACAATCAGCCCCAGCATTTT. It yields the protein CASRGQGAYNQPQHF.

There are many counts of this clonotype. The CDR3 coding sequence is TGTGCCAGCAGCTTAGCGTCTGGACTAGCGGGACCTACGCAGTATTTT. Protein: CASSLASGLAGPTQYF. This chain joins TRBV7-8 and TRBJ2-3; TRBD2 agrees at 12 bases. The CDR3 covers 16 residues. J was trimmed by 8 bases and V by 0 bases; bases with no gene match: 6. Looked up from germline, CDR1 is SGHVS and CDR2 is FQNEAQ.

J is TRBJ2-4 and V is TRBV9, with TRBD1 as a possible D gene (6 bases). CDR3 length: 14 amino acids. With 0 bases removed from V and 9 bases from J, the gap between germline ends came to 13 bases. Germline V gene data show CDR1 as SGDLS and CDR2 as YYNGEE. Written as DNA, the CDR3 is TGTGCCAGCAGCGTAGTACCAGGGGCCGGCATTCAGTACTTC. The encoded protein is CASSVVPGAGIQYF.

The chain is built from TRBV7-2 and TRBJ2-7, with a tentative D call TRBD2 (5 bases). This CDR3 comprises 11 residues. CDR1 is SGHTA, CDR2 FQGNSA, per germline. Trimming removed 4 bases from V and 11 bases from J, with 12 bases in between. The CDR3 sequence is CASSSGLGEYF. The CDR3 DNA is TGTGCCAGCAGCTCTGGGTTGGGAGAGTACTTC.

In this sample, this clonotype turned up a few times. V gene TRBV3-1 combines with J gene TRBJ1-1, with 7 bases fitting TRBD1. CDR1 and CDR2 (germline): LGHDT, YNNKEL (reference sequence). The CDR3 consists of 17 residues. V was pared by 1 base and J by 2 bases, with 10 bases of the junction left unmatched. CDR3 sequence reads: CASSQVSRGLYNTEAFF. As DNA, the CDR3 is TGTGCCAGCAGCCAAGTCAGTAGGGGGCTTTACAACACTGAAGCTTTCTTT.